This is a list of T cell receptor beta chains from one sample in a study of T-cell memory formation after mild COVID-19. TCRdb called the 5' RACE reads again in MiXCR, with one record for every CDR3 protein. This sample yields a few hundred thousand distinct CDR3 sequences, of which around 21% are seen a single time; under 15% belongs to the top ten. Sequenced material: PBMCs or a T cell subset sorted from them (not recorded which). These receptors were obtained from an adult woman who had mild COVID-19 (a few samples of this study predate the infection). Cell type and time point are not known. Both conserved end residues are part of each CDR3. D genes are given only for firm matches. Size is omitted from some rows. Given values are once, few, many or a class for expanded clones.

j_call,d_call,clone_size,v_call,cdr3_aa,cdr3_nt
TRBJ2-5,TRBD2,NA,TRBV5-1,CASSLGLPGLASETQYF,TGCGCCAGCAGCTTGGGGCTCCCGGGACTAGCATCAGAGACCCAGTACTTC
TRBJ2-7,NA,NA,TRBV15,CATSREGSYEQYF,TGTGCCACCAGCAGAGAGGGGTCCTACGAGCAGTACTTC
TRBJ2-3,NA,NA,TRBV24-1,CATSDFSGGIDTQYF,TGTGCCACCAGTGATTTCTCCGGGGGAATTGATACGCAGTATTTT
TRBJ1-1,TRBD1,many,TRBV3-1,CASSLTGRTEAFF,TGTGCCAGCAGTTTGACAGGGAGGACTGAAGCTTTCTTT
TRBJ2-1,TRBD2,NA,TRBV7-6,CASAKRRGTDNEQFF,TGTGCCAGCGCCAAACGGCGGGGGACGGACAATGAGCAGTTCTTC
TRBJ1-2,NA,NA,TRBV20-1,CSARSDSLAEGYTF,TGCAGTGCTAGGTCGGACAGCTTAGCGGAGGGCTACACCTTC
TRBJ2-5,NA,many,TRBV30,CAWSNSQETQYF,TGTGCCTGGAGTAACAGCCAAGAGACCCAGTACTTC
TRBJ1-1,NA,few,TRBV4-3,CASSQGSSGAVEAFF,TGCGCCAGCAGCCAAGGATCATCAGGGGCGGTTGAAGCTTTCTTT
TRBJ2-3,TRBD1,NA,TRBV4-1,CASSQVLFGTGGTDTQYF,TGCGCCAGCAGCCAAGTGCTATTTGGGACAGGGGGAACCGATACGCAGTATTTT
TRBJ2-3,NA,NA,TRBV28,CASPTPGYGTDTQYF,TGTGCCAGCCCAACCCCAGGGTACGGCACAGATACGCAGTATTTT
TRBJ2-1,TRBD2,few,TRBV27,CASSRNFPGGGSGVDYNEQFF,TGTGCCAGCAGTCGAAACTTCCCCGGGGGGGGTTCGGGAGTGGACTACAATGAGCAGTTCTTC
TRBJ1-4,TRBD1,NA,TRBV6-6,CASSDPRDSAYEKLFF,TGTGCCAGCAGTGACCCAAGGGACAGCGCCTATGAAAAACTGTTTTTT
TRBJ2-7,TRBD2,NA,TRBV5-1,CASSFSGVYEQYF,TGCGCCAGCAGCTTCAGCGGGGTCTACGAGCAGTACTTC
TRBJ1-2,NA,few,TRBV6-5,CASSSPTGNMGYTF,TGTGCCAGCAGTTCACCAACGGGGAATATGGGCTACACCTTC
TRBJ1-2,NA,few,TRBV6-1,CASDRTSFNYGYTF,TGTGCCAGCGACAGGACAAGCTTTAACTATGGCTACACCTTC
TRBJ1-2,TRBD1,NA,TRBV7-9,CASTSTSTGGYTF,TGTGCCAGCACCTCAACCTCGACAGGGGGCTACACCTTC
TRBJ1-2,NA,NA,TRBV12-3/TRBV12-4,CASGHPLYGYTF,TGTGCCAGCGGGCACCCCTTGTATGGCTACACCTTC
TRBJ2-7,TRBD2,few,TRBV5-1,CASSLTSGGRYEQYF,TGCGCCAGCAGCTTGACTAGCGGGGGAAGGTACGAGCAGTACTTC
TRBJ2-5,TRBD2,few,TRBV7-2,CASSSLAGAGTQYF,TGTGCCAGCAGCTCCCTAGCGGGGGCCGGGACCCAGTACTTC
TRBJ1-6,NA,once,TRBV9,CASSVEDGIGSPLHF,TGTGCCAGCAGCGTAGAGGATGGTATAGGGTCGCCCCTCCACTTT
TRBJ2-7,TRBD2,few,TRBV30,CAWSGRTSGTSSYEQYF,TGTGCCTGGAGTGGGAGGACTAGCGGGACCAGCTCCTACGAGCAGTACTTC
TRBJ2-1,TRBD2,NA,TRBV19,CASSIAGGGSNEQFF,TGTGCCAGTAGTATTGCTGGCGGGGGGAGCAATGAGCAGTTCTTC